Sequencing of this T cell receptor beta chain was carried out in a study of blood T cell repertoires in COVID-19. Study as a whole: The samples span acute and convalescent COVID-19 from the United States, Italy and Spain.

Assay used: immunoSEQ multiplex PCR; TCRdb lists only in-frame clones, some missing. In the table there are approximately 230,000 clones, about 87% of which are singletons. The sequenced sample was peripheral blood. This clonotype was obtained from a woman between 25 and 40 years old with COVID-19, enrolled during active disease.

DNA for the CDR3: TGTGCCAGCAGTAACATAGGGGGTGTCACTGAAGCTTTCTTT. Translated: CASSNIGGVTEAFF. The chain has TRBV3-1 (or the pseudogene TRBV3-2) and TRBJ1-1, with a possible D match to TRBD1 (6 bases). Germline CDR1 is LGHDT and CDR2 is YNNKEL (reference sequence). The ends were cut back, 6 bases at V and 4 bases at J, with 15 bases in the middle. The CDR3 covers 14 residues.